This is a list of T cell receptor beta chains from one sample in a study of blood T cell repertoires in COVID-19. Produced via immunoSEQ multiplex PCR; TCRdb's table is partial and in-frame only. Found here are 350,000 to 450,000 clones, around four fifths of them singletons; the top ten hold approximately 4.7%. Sequenced sample: PBMCs or T cells enriched from blood (not recorded which). Every receptor here comes from a woman in her 50s who had recovered from COVID-19. The conserved cysteine and the conserved F or W are not part of the CDR3 here.

V gene	J gene	CDR3 protein
TRBV25-1	TRBJ2-5	ASSQPDRVSETQY
TRBV5-4	TRBJ2-5	ASSLVDSQETQY
TRBV5-1	TRBJ1-6	ASSFATGGNSYNSPLH
TRBV7-9	TRBJ2-3	ASSLAASGTSTDTQY
TRBV18	TRBJ2-3	ASSQQGSNLGDTQY
TRBV20-1	TRBJ1-2	SDKRGRGYT
TRBV5-1	TRBJ1-1	ASSTDPRQPRGTEAF
TRBV9	TRBJ1-1	ASSVVADGTEAF
TRBV11-3	TRBJ2-1	ASSYGLAGGSSYNEQF
TRBV5-6	TRBJ1-1	ASSLWTGENTEAF
TRBV5-6	TRBJ1-1	ASSLGQGARTEAF
TRBV2	TRBJ2-2	ASKFGQANTGELF
TRBV15	TRBJ2-7	ATSRDGGFMQY
TRBV7-2	TRBJ2-1	ASSFLLAMSSYNEQF
TRBV29-1	TRBJ1-4	SVAGWDEKLF
TRBV5-1	TRBJ2-1	ASSSLPTGARNEQF
TRBV7-9	TRBJ1-2	ASTYYGGDRGRGYT
TRBV20-1	TRBJ2-7	RPSGPYEQY
TRBV29-1	TRBJ1-2	SVGGQGNYGYT
TRBV4-2	TRBJ2-5	ASSQASTGGLRETQY
TRBV5-6	TRBJ1-2	ASSLAGGGYT
TRBV19	TRBJ1-2	ASSMAGSLGYGYT
TRBV2	TRBJ1-4	ASRPAGLANEKLF
TRBV9	TRBJ1-6	ASSVEPGQGPPLH
TRBV10-1	TRBJ1-5	ASQDRGPNQPQH